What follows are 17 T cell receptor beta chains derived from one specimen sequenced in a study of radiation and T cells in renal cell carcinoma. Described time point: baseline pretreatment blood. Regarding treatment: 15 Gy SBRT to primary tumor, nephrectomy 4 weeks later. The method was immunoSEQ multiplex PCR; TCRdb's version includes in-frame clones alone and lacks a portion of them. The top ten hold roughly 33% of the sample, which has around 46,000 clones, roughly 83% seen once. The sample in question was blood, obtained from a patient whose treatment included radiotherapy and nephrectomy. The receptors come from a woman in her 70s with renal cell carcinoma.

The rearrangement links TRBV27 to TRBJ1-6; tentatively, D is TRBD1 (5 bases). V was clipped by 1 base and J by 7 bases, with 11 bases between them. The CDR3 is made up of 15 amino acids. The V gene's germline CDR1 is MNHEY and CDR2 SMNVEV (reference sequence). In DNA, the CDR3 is TGTGCCAGCAGTTTATTGGGGACGGCCAATTCACCCCTCCACTTT. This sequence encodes CASSLLGTANSPLHF.

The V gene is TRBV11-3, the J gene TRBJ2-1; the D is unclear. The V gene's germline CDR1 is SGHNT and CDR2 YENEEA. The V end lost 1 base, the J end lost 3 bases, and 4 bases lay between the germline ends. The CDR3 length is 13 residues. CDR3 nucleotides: TGTGCCAGCAGCTTAGCGGACTACAATGAGCAGTTCTTC. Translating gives CASSLADYNEQFF.

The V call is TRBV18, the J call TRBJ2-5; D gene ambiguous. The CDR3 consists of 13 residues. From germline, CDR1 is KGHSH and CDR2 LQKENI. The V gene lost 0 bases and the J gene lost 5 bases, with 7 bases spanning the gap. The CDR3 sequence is CASSPPGRETQYF. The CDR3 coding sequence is TGTGCCAGCTCACCACCAGGAAGGGAGACCCAGTACTTC.

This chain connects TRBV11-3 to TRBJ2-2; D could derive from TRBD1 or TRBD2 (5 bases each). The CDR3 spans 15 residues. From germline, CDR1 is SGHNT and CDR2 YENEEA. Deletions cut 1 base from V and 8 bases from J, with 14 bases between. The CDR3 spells CASSLVPGPRGELFF. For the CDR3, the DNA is TGTGCCAGCAGCTTAGTCCCGGGACCCCGGGGGGAGCTGTTTTTT.

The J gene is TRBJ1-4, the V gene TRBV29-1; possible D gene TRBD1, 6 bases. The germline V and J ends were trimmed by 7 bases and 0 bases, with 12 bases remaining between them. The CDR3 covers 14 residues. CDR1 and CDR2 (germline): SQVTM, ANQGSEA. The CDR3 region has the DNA TGCAGCGCTGCCCGACAGGCAACTAATGAAAAACTGTTTTTT. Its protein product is CSAARQATNEKLFF.

CDR3 protein: CAGEAEQFF. The CDR3, as DNA: TGTGCAGGGGAGGCTGAGCAGTTCTTC. The J gene is TRBJ2-1, the V gene TRBV21-1; TRBD2 is the table's D call and was not checked against the DNA. TRBV21-1 is designated a pseudogene. The CDR3 consists of 9 residues.

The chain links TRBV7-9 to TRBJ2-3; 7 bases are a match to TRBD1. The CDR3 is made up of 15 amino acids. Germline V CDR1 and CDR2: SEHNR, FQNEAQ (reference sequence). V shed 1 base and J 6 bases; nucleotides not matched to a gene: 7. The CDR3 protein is CASSLVKGAGDTQYF. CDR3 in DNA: TGTGCCAGCAGCTTAGTGAAGGGGGCAGGGGATACGCAGTATTTT. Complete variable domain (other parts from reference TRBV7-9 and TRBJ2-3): DTGVSQNPRHKITKRGQNVTFRCDPISEHNRLYWYRQTLGQGPEFLTYFQNEAQLEKSRLLSDRFSAERPKGSFSTLEIQRTEQGDSAMYLCASSLVKGAGDTQYFGPGTRLTVL.

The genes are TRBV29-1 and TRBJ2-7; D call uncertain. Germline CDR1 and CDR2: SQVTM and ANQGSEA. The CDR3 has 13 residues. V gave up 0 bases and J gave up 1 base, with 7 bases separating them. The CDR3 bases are TGCAGCGTTGAAGAACATCCGTCCTACGAGCAGTACTTC. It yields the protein CSVEEHPSYEQYF.

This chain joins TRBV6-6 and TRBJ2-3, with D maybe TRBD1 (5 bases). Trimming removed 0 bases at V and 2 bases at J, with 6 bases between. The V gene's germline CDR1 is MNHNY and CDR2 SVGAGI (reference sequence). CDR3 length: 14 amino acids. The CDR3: CASSYSTVTDTQYF. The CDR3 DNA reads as TGTGCCAGCAGTTACTCGACAGTCACAGATACGCAGTATTTT.

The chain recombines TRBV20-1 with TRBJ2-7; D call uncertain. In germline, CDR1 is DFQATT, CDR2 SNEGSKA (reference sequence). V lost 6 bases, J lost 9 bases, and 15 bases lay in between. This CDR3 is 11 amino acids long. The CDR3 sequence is CSATDGPGQYF. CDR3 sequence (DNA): TGCAGTGCAACGGACGGGCCCGGGCAGTACTTC.

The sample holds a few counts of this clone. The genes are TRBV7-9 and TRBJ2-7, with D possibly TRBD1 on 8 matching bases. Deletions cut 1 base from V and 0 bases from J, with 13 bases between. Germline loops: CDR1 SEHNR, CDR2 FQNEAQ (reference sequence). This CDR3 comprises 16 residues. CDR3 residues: CASSLVDRDYSYEQYF. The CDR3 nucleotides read TGTGCCAGCAGCTTAGTGGACAGGGACTACTCCTACGAGCAGTACTTC.

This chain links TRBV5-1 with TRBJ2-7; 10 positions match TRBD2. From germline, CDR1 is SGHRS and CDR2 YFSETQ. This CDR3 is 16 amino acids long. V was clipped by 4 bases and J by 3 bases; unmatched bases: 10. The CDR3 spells CASSESLTSGVYEQYF. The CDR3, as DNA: TGCGCCAGCAGCGAGAGTTTAACTAGCGGGGTCTACGAGCAGTACTTC.

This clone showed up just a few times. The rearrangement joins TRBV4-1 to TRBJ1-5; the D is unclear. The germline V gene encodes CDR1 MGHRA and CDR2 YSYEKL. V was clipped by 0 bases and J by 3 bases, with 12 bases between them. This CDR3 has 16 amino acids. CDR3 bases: TGCGCCAGCAGCCAAGAGAGGGTAGGGTTCAATCAGCCCCAGCATTTT. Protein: CASSQERVGFNQPQHF.

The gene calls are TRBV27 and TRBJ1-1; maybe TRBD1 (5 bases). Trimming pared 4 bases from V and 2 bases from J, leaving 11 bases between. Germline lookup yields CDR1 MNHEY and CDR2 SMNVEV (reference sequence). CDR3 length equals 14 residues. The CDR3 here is CASSSAGGNTEAFF. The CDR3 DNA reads TGTGCCAGCAGTTCCGCGGGGGGTAACACTGAAGCTTTCTTT.

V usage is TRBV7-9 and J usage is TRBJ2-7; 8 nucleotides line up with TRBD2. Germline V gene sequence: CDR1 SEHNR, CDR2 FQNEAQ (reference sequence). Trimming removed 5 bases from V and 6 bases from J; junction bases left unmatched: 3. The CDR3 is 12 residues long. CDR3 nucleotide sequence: TGTGCCAGCAGCCCACGGGGGGGCGAGCAGTACTTC. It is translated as CASSPRGGEQYF.

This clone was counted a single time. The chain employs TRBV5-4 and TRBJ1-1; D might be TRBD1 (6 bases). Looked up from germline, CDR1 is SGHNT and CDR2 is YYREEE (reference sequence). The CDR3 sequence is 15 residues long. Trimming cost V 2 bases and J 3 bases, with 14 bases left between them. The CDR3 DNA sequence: TGTGCCAGCAGCTTCCTGAGGGGGTACGACACTGAAGCTTTCTTT. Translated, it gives CASSFLRGYDTEAFF.

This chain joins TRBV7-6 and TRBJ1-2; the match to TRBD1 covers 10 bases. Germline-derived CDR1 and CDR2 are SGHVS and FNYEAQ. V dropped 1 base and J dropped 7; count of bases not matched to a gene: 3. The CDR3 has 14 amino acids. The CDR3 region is CASSLDGTGVGYTF. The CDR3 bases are TGTGCCAGCAGCTTAGACGGGACAGGGGTTGGCTACACCTTC.